This T cell receptor (beta chain) was recovered during a study of T cells in Graves' hyperthyroidism and ophthalmopathy. Study findings and constraints: In validation, the model predicted ophthalmopathy. These predictions came a median roughly 6.5 months before onset.

Amplified TCR beta CDR3 regions derived from RNA transcripts. The HTBI set primed first-round TCR CDR3 RT-PCR. TCRdb ran MiXCR on the multiplex PCR reads and lists one entry per CDR3 protein. The sample has 300,000 or so distinct CDR3 sequences, about 18% seen once. The study excluded patients with uncontrolled infection, other autoimmune disease, pregnancy or lactation. Diagnosis relied on clinical symptoms, serum thyroxine and TRAb, thyroid ultrasound and orbital computed tomography. The authors obtained PBMCs from around 10 ml of fresh peripheral blood. Trimming removed 0 bases at V and 9 bases at J, with 14 bases between. The V gene's germline CDR1 is KGHDR and CDR2 SFDVKD. The CDR3 runs 14 residues. Turning to this clonotype: The antigen remains unidentified. A read error may be the cause here, since a much bigger clone is one base away.

Input material: blood. This TCR came from a woman aged 55-70 years with Graves' ophthalmopathy. The chain joins TRBV24-1 to TRBJ2-7; TRBD1 might be the D (6 bases). The CDR3 coding sequence is TGTGCCACCAGTGATTTGGGGTCACAGGGACGGCAGTACTTC. It specifies CATSDLGSQGRQYF.